Here is one TCR beta chain with its context. Its antigen remains unidentified. This sample is drawn from a study of persistence of HIV-infected CD4 T cells. The CDR3 has 16 residues. With V trimmed by 0 bases and J by 4 bases, 6 bases remained unmatched. Germline assignment: CDR1 SGHDT and CDR2 YYEEEE. The immunoSEQ assay was version 4, run in survey mode. TCRdb's table, derived via immunoSEQ multiplex PCR, lists solely in-frame clones and lacks some. This sample has about 46,000 clones; just under 90% occur once, and the top ten carry 2.5% to 4%. This nonspecific control used anti-CD3/anti-CD28 bead stimulation of CD4+ T cells. CD4+ T cells upregulating both CD40 ligand and CD69 were sorted as responding cells. PBMCs were depleted of CD8+ T cells before stimulation.

The material was CD4+ T cells sorted from PBMCs after approximately 20-hour stimulation, obtained from a patient who received antiretroviral therapy. The sequence derives from an adult woman with HIV who was CMV-seropositive. V gene TRBV5-6 combines with J gene TRBJ1-5; 8 bases line up with TRBD1. CDR3 DNA: TGTGCCAGCAGCTTGGAAGGACAGGGTAGAAATCAGCCCCAGCATTTT. It encodes CASSLEGQGRNQPQHF.